This passage covers 8 T cell receptor beta chains from one sample sequenced in a study of brain T cells in children with intractable seizures. The table came from immunoSEQ multiplex PCR; TCRdb's copy has only in-frame clones and leaves some out. The data contain under 400,000 clones, 93% of them seen just once; the ten biggest clones take up about 6%. Time point noted: blood from clinic visit 5 months post-surgery; TSC patient then seizure free. Material: peripheral blood, obtained about 5 months after surgery. All receptors derive from a boy in the first two years of life with tuberous sclerosis and intractable seizures.

This clone has only one observation. The rearrangement uses TRBV29-1 and TRBJ2-7, with 9 bases matching TRBD1. The CDR3 is made up of 14 amino acids. J lost 3 bases, V lost 4 bases, and 7 bases had no gene match. Germline CDR1 SQVTM, CDR2 ANQGSEA. The CDR3 loop reads CSVVVSTGGYEQYF. For the CDR3, the DNA is TGCAGCGTTGTGGTCTCGACAGGGGGCTACGAGCAGTACTTC.

The chain combines TRBV15 with TRBJ2-2; 8 bases align to TRBD1. V trimming: 3 bases; J trimming: 0 bases; junction bases outside the gene matches: 3. The CDR3 is 16 amino acids. Per germline, CDR1 LNHNV and CDR2 YYDKDF (reference sequence). The CDR3 sequence: CATSSEQGANTGELFF. The CDR3 DNA reads as TGTGCCACCAGCAGTGAACAGGGGGCGAACACCGGGGAGCTGTTTTTT.

The chain uses TRBV19 and TRBJ2-1; 7 nucleotides agree with TRBD1. Looked up from germline, CDR1 is LNHDA and CDR2 is SQIVND (reference sequence). CDR3 length: 14 residues. V lost 7 bases to trimming and J lost 2 bases; unmatched junction nucleotides: 5. This chain's CDR3 is CASIGQVPYNEQFF. The CDR3 DNA follows: TGTGCCAGTATTGGACAGGTGCCCTACAATGAGCAGTTCTTC.

In its sample, this clone was seen once. V and J are TRBV30 and TRBJ1-4, with TRBD1 identical over 7 bases. This CDR3 region has 15 residues. J was trimmed by 7 bases and V by 1 base; bases with no gene match: 9. From germline, CDR1 is GTSNPN and CDR2 SVGIG (reference sequence). CDR3 sequence (DNA): TGTGCCTGGAGTGGAATGACAGGGCGGCGTGAAAAACTGTTTTTT. Encoded protein: CAWSGMTGRREKLFF. The whole variable domain, filled in from reference TRBV30 and TRBJ1-4, reads SQTIHQWPATLVQPVGSPLSLECTVEGTSNPNLYWYRQAAGRGLQLLFYSVGIGQISSEVPQNLSASRPQDRQFILSSKKLLLSDSGFYLCAWSGMTGRREKLFFGSGTQLSVL.

The genes are TRBV11-2 and TRBJ1-4; no clear D. The V gene lost 2 bases and the J gene lost 7 bases, with 5 bases spanning the gap. In germline, CDR1 is SGHAT, CDR2 FQNNGV. CDR3 length: 12 residues. The CDR3 reads CASSLSGEKLFF. In nucleotides, the CDR3 is TGTGCCAGCAGCTTATCGGGTGAAAAACTGTTTTTT.

The rearrangement joins TRBV3-1 (or the pseudogene TRBV3-2) to TRBJ1-2; no definite D call. Trimming removed 1 base from V and 8 bases from J, with 17 bases in between. The CDR3 is 15 amino acids. Germline V gives CDR1 LGHDT, CDR2 YNNKEL (reference sequence). The CDR3 protein is CASSQGYGGFHGYTF. In DNA, the CDR3 is TGTGCCAGCAGCCAAGGATACGGAGGATTTCACGGCTACACCTTC.

The sample holds a few counts of this clone. The gene calls are TRBV3-1 (or the pseudogene TRBV3-2) and TRBJ2-7; 10 nucleotides match TRBD1. Germline V lookup: CDR1 LGHDT, CDR2 YNNKEL (reference sequence). The V segment lost 1 base and the J segment 3 bases; nucleotides outside the gene matches: 0. The CDR3 totals 14 residues. The CDR3 nucleotides read TGTGCCAGCAGCCAAGGGGACAGGGGCTACGAGCAGTACTTC. Encoded protein: CASSQGDRGYEQYF.

The V and J genes are TRBV18 and TRBJ2-1; 13 positions agree with TRBD2. Germline-derived CDR1 and CDR2 are KGHSH and LQKENI. The CDR3 consists of 19 residues. V shed 3 bases and J 0 bases; nucleotides not matched to a gene: 8. Written as DNA, the CDR3 is TGTGCCAGCTCACCGGGGGAGTGGACTAGCGGGAGCTCCTACAATGAGCAGTTCTTC. It yields the protein CASSPGEWTSGSSYNEQFF.